Following are 20 T cell receptor beta chains from one sample sequenced in a study of cytomegalovirus exposure and HLA in healthy donors. The primer mix had 60 Vbeta and 13 Jbeta primers. Assay: immunoSEQ multiplex PCR; the TCRdb copy retains only in-frame clones and omits some. The sample contains about 140,000 clones, more than 75% of which appear only once. The sequenced material came from PBMCs. The receptor source for this set is a woman in her 30s in good health and CMV-seronegative.

The chain combines TRBV29-1 with TRBJ2-1, with 8 bases matching TRBD2. The germline V gene encodes CDR1 SQVTM and CDR2 ANQGSEA. Trimming removed 3 bases from V and 4 bases from J; junction bases left unmatched: 5. CDR3 length equals 14 residues. CDR3 DNA: TGCAGCGTTGAGGAACTAGCGGATTACAATGAGCAGTTCTTC. Amino acid sequence: CSVEELADYNEQFF.

The J gene is TRBJ1-5, the V gene TRBV2; D unclear. Germline CDR1 SNHLY, CDR2 FYNNEI. With 5 bases removed from V and 1 base from J, the gap between germline ends came to 9 bases. This CDR3 has 14 amino acids. CDR3 protein: CASSRESSNQPQHF. The CDR3, as DNA: TGTGCCAGCAGTAGGGAGTCGAGCAATCAGCCCCAGCATTTT.

The chain joins TRBV27 to TRBJ2-7; D unclear. CDR1 and CDR2 (germline): MNHEY, SMNVEV (reference sequence). The CDR3 runs to 13 residues. V was shortened by 6 bases and J by 0 bases, with 9 bases between the two germline ends. The chain's CDR3 is CASSRLDSYEQYF. In DNA, the CDR3 is TGTGCCAGCAGCAGGTTGGACTCCTACGAGCAGTACTTC.

V gene TRBV14 combines with J gene TRBJ2-1; D may be TRBD1 (5 bases). This CDR3 region has 16 residues. Germline assignment: CDR1 SGHDN and CDR2 FVKESK. V shed 2 bases and J shed 0 bases, with 11 bases lying between them. Here the CDR3 DNA reads TGTGCCAGCAGCCAAATGGGGCTGAGCTCCTACAATGAGCAGTTCTTC. It is translated as CASSQMGLSSYNEQFF.

CDR3 region: CASSSRQGRRAFF. CDR3 DNA: TGTGCCAGCAGTTCGCGACAGGGCCGGCGTGCTTTCTTT. The rearrangement links TRBV28 to TRBJ1-1; TRBD1 aligns across 7 bases. This CDR3 has 13 residues. Germline CDR1 and CDR2: MDHEN and SYDVKM. V shed 4 bases and J 11 bases; nucleotides not matched to a gene: 10.

The rearrangement uses TRBV19 and TRBJ2-1; tentatively, D is TRBD1 (6 bases). Germline CDR1 is LNHDA and CDR2 is SQIVND (reference sequence). Deletions cut 8 bases from V and 4 bases from J, with 9 bases between. The CDR3 has 12 residues. This CDR3 reads CASGQSYNEQFF. The CDR3 region has the DNA TGTGCCAGTGGACAGAGTTACAATGAGCAGTTCTTC. The complete variable domain, with remaining parts taken from reference TRBV19 and TRBJ2-1, reads DGGITQSPKYLFRKEGQNVTLSCEQNLNHDAMYWYRQDPGQGLRLIYYSQIVNDFQKGDIAEGYSVSREKKESFPLTVTSAQKNPTAFYLCASGQSYNEQFFGPGTRLTVL.

The V gene is TRBV28, the J gene TRBJ1-2; 7 nucleotides agree with TRBD1. V lost 6 bases and J lost 8; bases outside the gene matches: 15. Germline V gene data show CDR1 as MDHEN and CDR2 as SYDVKM. CDR3 length: 15 amino acids. CDR3 amino acids: CASRGGTTGIGGYTF. As DNA, the CDR3 is TGTGCCAGCAGGGGGGGAACGACAGGGATCGGCGGCTACACCTTC.

This clone occurred once. V usage is TRBV18 and J usage is TRBJ2-5; 8 positions match TRBD1. The CDR3 loop spans 15 amino acids. CDR1 KGHSH and CDR2 LQKENI come from the germline V gene. V lost 3 bases, J lost 4 bases, and 7 bases stayed unmatched. The CDR3 spells CASSPSGGQGETQYF. CDR3 coding DNA: TGTGCCAGCTCACCTTCAGGGGGCCAGGGAGAGACCCAGTACTTC.

The rearrangement uses TRBV11-1 and TRBJ1-6, with 7 bases matching TRBD1. Per the germline V gene, CDR1 is SGHAT and CDR2 is FQDESV (reference sequence). The CDR3 extends over 16 amino acids. Unmatched junction bases numbered 9, after V lost 5 bases and J lost 5 bases. The DNA for the CDR3 is TGTGCCAGCAGCCGAGGGGACAGCCTTAATAATTCACCCCTCCACTTT. It codes for CASSRGDSLNNSPLHF.

The rearrangement uses TRBV23-1 and TRBJ2-7; weak D call: TRBD1 (6 bases). TRBV23-1 is designated an ORF whose function remains uncertain. Trimming removed 6 bases from V and 0 bases from J, with 12 bases in between. The CDR3 totals 14 residues. CDR3 region: CASSQGLRSYEQYF. Here the CDR3 DNA reads TGCGCCAGCAGCCAGGGGCTCCGCTCCTACGAGCAGTACTTC.

The chain recombines TRBV27 with TRBJ2-7; 13 nucleotides agree with TRBD2. Germline V gives CDR1 MNHEY, CDR2 SMNVEV (reference sequence). This CDR3 has 17 amino acids. J lost 2 bases, V lost 5 bases, and 9 bases had no gene match. The chain's CDR3 is CASSTGLAGVRAYEQYF. The CDR3, as DNA: TGTGCCAGCAGTACCGGACTAGCGGGAGTCAGGGCCTACGAGCAGTACTTC.

The chain carries TRBV7-3 and TRBJ2-3; TRBD2 aligns across 9 bases. Per germline, CDR1 SGHTA and CDR2 FQGTGA. This CDR3 spans 14 amino acids. Losses at the gene ends were 3 bases for V and 4 bases for J; bases not matched to a gene: 2. CDR3 residues: CASSFQRGADTQYF. The DNA for the CDR3 is TGTGCCAGCAGCTTCCAGCGGGGGGCAGATACGCAGTATTTT.

This clone was seen only a few times. This sequence joins TRBV7-6 and TRBJ2-2, with 7 bases fitting TRBD2. V trimming: 6 bases; J trimming: 4 bases; junction bases outside the gene matches: 17. The CDR3 is made up of 18 amino acids. Germline V lookup: CDR1 SGHVS, CDR2 FNYEAQ. DNA for the CDR3: TGTGCCAGCAGGACCAAAGACTTTGGGAGGGGAACCACCGGGGAGCTGTTTTTT. Protein sequence: CASRTKDFGRGTTGELFF.

The genes are TRBV9 and TRBJ2-1; 11 positions match TRBD2. J gave up 6 bases and V 3 bases, and 8 bases lay outside the gene matches. This CDR3 comprises 16 residues. Germline V gene data show CDR1 as SGDLS and CDR2 as YYNGEE. This CDR3 reads CASSGSLAGGLNEQFF. The CDR3 bases are TGTGCCAGCAGCGGGTCCCTAGCGGGGGGCCTCAATGAGCAGTTCTTC. Drawing the rest from reference TRBV9 and TRBJ2-1, the complete variable domain is DSGVTQTPKHLITATGQRVTLRCSPRSGDLSVYWYQQSLDQGLQFLIQYYNGEERAKGNILERFSAQQFPDLHSELNLSSLELGDSALYFCASSGSLAGGLNEQFFGPGTRLTVL.

V gene TRBV13 combines with J gene TRBJ1-1; D not certain. CDR3 length equals 15 residues. V was clipped by 4 bases and J by 3 bases, with 15 bases between them. Germline CDR1 is PRHDT and CDR2 is FYEKMQ (reference sequence). In nucleotides, the CDR3 is TGTGCCAGCAGCTCGTTAAAGGAGTCAGACACTGAAGCTTTCTTT. Its translation: CASSSLKESDTEAFF.

The rearrangement links TRBV27 to TRBJ1-2, with unresolved D. The CDR3 runs to 14 residues. With 3 bases removed from V and 4 bases from J, the gap between germline ends came to 12 bases. Germline V gives CDR1 MNHEY, CDR2 SMNVEV (reference sequence). The CDR3 DNA follows: TGTGCCAGCAGTTTTCGGGAGGTCCCCTATGGCTACACCTTC. This gives the protein CASSFREVPYGYTF.

V is TRBV21-1 and J is TRBJ2-7; TRBD2 reflects the table's D call only, with no check against the DNA. TRBV21-1 constitutes a pseudogene. This CDR3 is built from 16 residues. In nucleotides, the CDR3 is TGTGCCAGCAGCAAAAGGACGGCGGGAGGGCAGCGGGAGCAGTACTTC. Encoded protein: CASSKRTAGGQREQYF.

The chain is built from TRBV7-8 and TRBJ2-1; 14 positions agree with TRBD2. CDR1 and CDR2 (germline): SGHVS, FQNEAQ. This CDR3 region has 16 residues. V dropped 4 bases and J dropped 8; count of bases not matched to a gene: 7. CDR3 nucleotide sequence: TGTGCCAGCAGCTCCGCGGGACTAGCGGGAGAGGATGAGCAGTTCTTC. It codes for CASSSAGLAGEDEQFF.

The rearrangement joins TRBV7-2 to TRBJ2-1; 8 positions match TRBD2. V gave up 2 bases and J gave up 8 bases; unmatched junction bases: 5. The germline V gene has CDR1 SGHTA and CDR2 FQGNSA. The CDR3 spans 14 residues. CDR3 nucleotide sequence: TGTGCCAGCAGCTTAAGCGGGAGCGCCGATGAGCAGTTCTTC. Translation gives CASSLSGSADEQFF.

V usage is TRBV2 and J usage is TRBJ2-5; possibly TRBD2 for D (7 bases). Per the germline V gene, CDR1 is SNHLY and CDR2 is FYNNEI. This CDR3 contains 14 residues. V was shortened by 6 bases and J by 1 base, with 12 bases between the two germline ends. Here the CDR3 reads CASSARGAQETQYF. CDR3 sequence (DNA): TGTGCCAGCAGCGCACGGGGGGCCCAAGAGACCCAGTACTTC. Complete variable domain (other parts from reference TRBV2 and TRBJ2-5): EPEVTQTPSHQVTQMGQEVILRCVPISNHLYFYWYRQILGQKVEFLVSFYNNEISEKSEIFDDQFSVERPDGSNFTLKIRSTKLEDSAMYFCASSARGAQETQYFGPGTRLLVL.